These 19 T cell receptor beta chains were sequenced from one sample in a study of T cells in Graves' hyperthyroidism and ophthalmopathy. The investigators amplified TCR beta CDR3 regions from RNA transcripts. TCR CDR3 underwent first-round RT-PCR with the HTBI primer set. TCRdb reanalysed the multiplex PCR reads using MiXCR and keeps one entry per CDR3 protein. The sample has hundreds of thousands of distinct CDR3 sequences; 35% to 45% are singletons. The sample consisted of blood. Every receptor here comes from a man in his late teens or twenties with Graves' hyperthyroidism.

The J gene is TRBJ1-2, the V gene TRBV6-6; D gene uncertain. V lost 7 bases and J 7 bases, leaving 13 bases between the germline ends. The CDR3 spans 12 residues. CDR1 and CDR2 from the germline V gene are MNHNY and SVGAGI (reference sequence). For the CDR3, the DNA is TGTGCCAGCAACGACCTGAAGGGTGGCTACACCTTC. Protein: CASNDLKGGYTF.

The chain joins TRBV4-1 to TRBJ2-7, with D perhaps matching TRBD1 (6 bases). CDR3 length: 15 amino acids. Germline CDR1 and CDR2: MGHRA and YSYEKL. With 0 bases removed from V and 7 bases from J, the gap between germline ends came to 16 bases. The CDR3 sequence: CASSQDTRQDEEQYF. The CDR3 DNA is TGCGCCAGCAGCCAAGATACGCGACAGGACGAGGAGCAGTACTTC.

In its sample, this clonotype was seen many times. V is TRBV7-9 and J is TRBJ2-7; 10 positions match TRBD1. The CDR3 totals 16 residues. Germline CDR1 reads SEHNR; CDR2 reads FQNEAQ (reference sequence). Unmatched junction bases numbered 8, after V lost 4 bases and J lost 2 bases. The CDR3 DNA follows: TGTGCCAGCAGCTACTCCGGGACAGGGGCCACCTACGAGCAGTACTTC. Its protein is CASSYSGTGATYEQYF.

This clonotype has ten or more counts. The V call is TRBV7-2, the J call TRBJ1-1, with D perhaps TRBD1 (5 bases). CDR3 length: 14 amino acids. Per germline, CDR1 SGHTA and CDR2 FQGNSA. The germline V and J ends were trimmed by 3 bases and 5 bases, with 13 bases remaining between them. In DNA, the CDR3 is TGTGCCAGCAGCTTCCAGGGCTCGGGGACTGAAGCTTTCTTT. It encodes CASSFQGSGTEAFF.

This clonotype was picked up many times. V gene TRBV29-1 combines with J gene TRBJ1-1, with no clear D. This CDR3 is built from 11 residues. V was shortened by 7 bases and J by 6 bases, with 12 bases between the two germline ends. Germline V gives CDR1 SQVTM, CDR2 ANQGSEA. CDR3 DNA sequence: TGCAGCGCTAGAGACCCGGCTGAAGCTTTCTTT. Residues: CSARDPAEAFF.

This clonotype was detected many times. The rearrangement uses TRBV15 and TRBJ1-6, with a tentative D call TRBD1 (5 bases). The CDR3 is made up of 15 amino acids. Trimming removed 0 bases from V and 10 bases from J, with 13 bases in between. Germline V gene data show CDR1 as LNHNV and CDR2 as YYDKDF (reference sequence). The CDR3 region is CATSRDPGERSPLHF. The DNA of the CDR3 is TGTGCCACCAGCAGAGATCCGGGGGAACGGTCACCCCTCCACTTT.

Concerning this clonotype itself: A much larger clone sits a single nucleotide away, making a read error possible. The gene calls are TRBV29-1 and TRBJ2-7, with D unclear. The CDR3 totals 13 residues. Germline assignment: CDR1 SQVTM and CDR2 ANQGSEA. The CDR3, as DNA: TGCAGCGTTGAAGCCGACAACAAATACGGGCAGTACTTC. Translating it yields CSVEADNKYGQYF.

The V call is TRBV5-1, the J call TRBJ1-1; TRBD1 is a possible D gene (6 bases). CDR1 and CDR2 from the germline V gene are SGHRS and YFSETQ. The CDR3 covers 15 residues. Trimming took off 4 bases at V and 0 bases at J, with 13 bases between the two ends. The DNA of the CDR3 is TGCGCCAGCAGCAGAATGACAGGTATGAACACTGAAGCTTTCTTT. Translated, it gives CASSRMTGMNTEAFF.

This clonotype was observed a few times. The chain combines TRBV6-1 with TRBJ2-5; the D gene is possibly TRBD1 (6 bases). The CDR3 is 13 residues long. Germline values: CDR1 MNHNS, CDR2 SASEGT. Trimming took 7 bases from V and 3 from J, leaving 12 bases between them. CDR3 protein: CASTMTGKETQYF. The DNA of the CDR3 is TGTGCCAGCACCATGACAGGAAAAGAGACCCAGTACTTC.

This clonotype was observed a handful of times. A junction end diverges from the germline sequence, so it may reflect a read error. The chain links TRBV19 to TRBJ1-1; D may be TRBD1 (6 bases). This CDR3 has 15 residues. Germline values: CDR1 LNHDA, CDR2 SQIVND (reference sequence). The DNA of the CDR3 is TGCGCCAGCAGCATCGATGGGGGCGGGGGCACTGAAGCTTTCTTT. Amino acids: CASSIDGGGGTEAFF.

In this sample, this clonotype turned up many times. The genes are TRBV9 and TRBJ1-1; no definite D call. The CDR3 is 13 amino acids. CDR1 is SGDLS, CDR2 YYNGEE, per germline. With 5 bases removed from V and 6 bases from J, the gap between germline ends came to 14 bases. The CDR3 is CASSSFGGSEAFF. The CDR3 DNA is TGTGCCAGCAGTTCCTTCGGCGGTTCTGAAGCTTTCTTT.

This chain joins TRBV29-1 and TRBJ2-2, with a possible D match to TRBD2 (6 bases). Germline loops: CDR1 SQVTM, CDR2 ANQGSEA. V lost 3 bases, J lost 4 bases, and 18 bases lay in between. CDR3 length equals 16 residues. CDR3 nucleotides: TGCAGCGTTGAGGTAGCGGCCGCCACGAGCACCGGGGAGCTGTTTTTT. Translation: CSVEVAAATSTGELFF.

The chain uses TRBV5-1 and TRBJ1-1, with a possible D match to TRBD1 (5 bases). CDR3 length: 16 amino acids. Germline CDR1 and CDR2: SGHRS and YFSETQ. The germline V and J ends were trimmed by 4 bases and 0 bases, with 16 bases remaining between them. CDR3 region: CASSPNTGVMNTEAFF. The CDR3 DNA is TGCGCCAGCAGCCCAAACACGGGGGTTATGAACACTGAAGCTTTCTTT.

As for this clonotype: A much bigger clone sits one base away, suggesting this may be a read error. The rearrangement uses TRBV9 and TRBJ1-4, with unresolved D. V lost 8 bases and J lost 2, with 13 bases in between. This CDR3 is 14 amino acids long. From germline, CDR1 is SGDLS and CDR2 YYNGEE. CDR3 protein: CASVEGLTNEKLFF. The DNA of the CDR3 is TGTGCCAGTGTGGAGGGCCTGACTAATGAAAAACTGTTTTTT.

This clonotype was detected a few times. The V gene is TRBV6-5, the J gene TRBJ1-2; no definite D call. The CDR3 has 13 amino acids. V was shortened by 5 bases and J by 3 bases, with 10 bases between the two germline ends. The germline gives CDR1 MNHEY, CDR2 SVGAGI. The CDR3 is CASSEGLYYGYTF. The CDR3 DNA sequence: TGTGCCAGCAGTGAAGGACTGTACTATGGCTACACCTTC.

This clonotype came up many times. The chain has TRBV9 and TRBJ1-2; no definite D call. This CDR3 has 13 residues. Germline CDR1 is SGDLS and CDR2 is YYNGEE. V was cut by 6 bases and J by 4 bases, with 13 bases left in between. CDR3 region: CASNPMGTYGYTF. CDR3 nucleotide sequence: TGTGCCAGCAACCCCATGGGAACCTATGGCTACACCTTC.

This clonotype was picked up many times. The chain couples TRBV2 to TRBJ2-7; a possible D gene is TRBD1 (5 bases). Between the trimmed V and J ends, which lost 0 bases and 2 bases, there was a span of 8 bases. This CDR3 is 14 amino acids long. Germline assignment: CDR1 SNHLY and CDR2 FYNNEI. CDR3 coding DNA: TGTGCCAGCAGTGAAGCGGCGGACACCTACGAGCAGTACTTC. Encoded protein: CASSEAADTYEQYF.

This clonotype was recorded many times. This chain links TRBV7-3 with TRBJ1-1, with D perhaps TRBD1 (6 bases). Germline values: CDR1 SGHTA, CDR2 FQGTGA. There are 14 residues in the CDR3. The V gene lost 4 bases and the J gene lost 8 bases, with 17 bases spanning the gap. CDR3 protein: CASSYTSDGGEAFF. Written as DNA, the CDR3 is TGTGCCAGCAGCTATACCTCAGACGGGGGCGAAGCTTTCTTT.

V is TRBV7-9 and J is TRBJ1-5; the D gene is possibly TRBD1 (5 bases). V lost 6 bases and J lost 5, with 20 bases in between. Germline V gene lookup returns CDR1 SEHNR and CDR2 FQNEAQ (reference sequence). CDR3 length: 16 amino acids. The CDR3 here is CASSLAGAPGDQPQHF. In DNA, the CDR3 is TGTGCCAGCAGTCTGGCCGGGGCGCCGGGTGATCAGCCCCAGCATTTT.